A selection of T cell receptor beta chains follows, all from one sample in a study of blood T cells in healthy people across ages. TCRdb reprocessed the 5' RACE reads with MiXCR, giving one entry per CDR3 protein. This sample has more than 1,400,000 distinct CDR3 sequences, with approximately 38% found just once. Sequenced: blood. These receptors all come from a woman aged 18-29 years in good health. Each CDR3 is given with its conserved first and last residue. The D gene is left open where the match is weak. Not every row has a clone size; where given, it reads once, few, many or a size class.

d_call,j_call,clone_size,v_call,cdr3_aa,cdr3_nt
TRBD2,TRBJ2-1,-,TRBV5-1,CASSLRTSGGSPLYYNEQFF,TGCGCCAGCAGCTTACGGACTAGCGGGGGGTCCCCCCTCTACTACAATGAGCAGTTCTTC
TRBD2,TRBJ2-3,-,TRBV3-1,CASSQDGRAFIDTQYF,TGTGCCAGCAGCCAAGACGGGAGGGCCTTCATAGATACGCAGTATTTT
-,TRBJ2-1,few,TRBV4-1,CASSHRRGTHYDEQFF,TGCGCCAGCAGCCACAGAAGGGGGACTCATTACGATGAGCAGTTCTTC
-,TRBJ1-5,many,TRBV4-1,CASSQVTERQPQHF,TGCGCCAGCAGCCAAGTGACAGAAAGACAGCCCCAGCATTTT
-,TRBJ1-4,few,TRBV10-2,CASSVGINEKLFF,TGCGCCAGCAGTGTCGGGATTAATGAAAAACTGTTTTTT
-,TRBJ2-5,-,TRBV5-4,CASSLAPGPGETQYF,TGTGCCAGCAGCTTGGCCCCAGGGCCCGGAGAGACCCAGTACTTC
-,TRBJ2-5,-,TRBV5-1,CASSLDGDSSETQYF,TGCGCCAGCAGCTTGGATGGGGACTCGTCGGAGACCCAGTACTTC
TRBD2,TRBJ2-5,once,TRBV11-2,CASSSGLAASQETQYF,TGTGCCAGCAGCTCGGGACTAGCGGCATCCCAAGAGACCCAGTACTTC
TRBD2,TRBJ2-7,few,TRBV6-1,CASSVAGNNYEQYF,TGTGCCAGCAGTGTAGCGGGGAATAACTACGAGCAGTACTTC
-,TRBJ1-2,few,TRBV5-6,CASSLEGITRGYTF,TGTGCCAGCAGCTTGGAAGGGATCACCCGTGGCTACACCTTC
TRBD2,TRBJ2-1,-,TRBV19,CASSIGLAGGGEQFF,TGTGCCAGTAGTATTGGTTTAGCGGGGGGAGGGGAGCAGTTCTTC
TRBD1,TRBJ1-2,few,TRBV5-5,CASSLVQGATF,TGTGCCAGCAGCTTGGTGCAGGGGGCCACCTTC
-,TRBJ1-5,-,TRBV20-1,CSARRGPNQPQHF,TGCAGTGCTAGGAGGGGCCCCAATCAGCCCCAGCATTTT
-,TRBJ2-2,few,TRBV27,CASSLRQNTGELFF,TGTGCCAGCAGTTTAAGACAGAACACCGGGGAGCTGTTTTTT
TRBD2,TRBJ2-5,-,TRBV5-5,CASGWGGEETQYF,TGTGCCAGCGGTTGGGGAGGGGAAGAGACCCAGTACTTC
-,TRBJ2-3,-,TRBV7-3,CAISTGPLETQYF,TGTGCCATCAGCACAGGACCCCTCGAGACGCAGTATTTT
-,TRBJ2-7,few,TRBV21-1,CASSIRTGTAISGTYEQYF,TGTGCCAGCAGCATACGAACTGGGACAGCAATAAGCGGGACCTACGAGCAGTACTTC
TRBD2,TRBJ2-5,many,TRBV5-1,CASSLLAGAQETQYF,TGCGCCAGCAGCTTACTAGCGGGAGCACAAGAGACCCAGTACTTC
TRBD1,TRBJ1-6,-,TRBV5-1,CASSLAGQHNSPLHF,TGCGCCAGCAGCTTGGCGGGACAGCATAATTCACCCCTCCACTTT
-,TRBJ2-1,-,TRBV7-9,CASSLEGRNNEQFF,TGTGCCAGCAGCTTAGAGGGCAGAAACAATGAGCAGTTCTTC
TRBD2,TRBJ2-3,-,TRBV6-1,CASSTTVGGLAGEHTSDTQYF,TGTGCCAGCAGCACAACGGTGGGGGGACTAGCGGGAGAACACACTTCAGATACGCAGTATTTT
-,TRBJ2-5,-,TRBV20-1,CSARDGIHGETQYF,TGCAGTGCTAGAGACGGGATACATGGGGAGACCCAGTACTTC
-,TRBJ2-3,few,TRBV11-2,CASSLDRKPAADTQYF,TGTGCCAGCAGCTTAGATCGGAAGCCAGCGGCAGATACGCAGTATTTT
TRBD2,TRBJ2-1,-,TRBV6-1,CASSTGRTSVFVETQFF,TGTGCCAGCAGTACAGGGAGGACTAGCGTATTTGTAGAGACCCAGTTCTTC
TRBD1,TRBJ2-1,-,TRBV28,CASRSPGQGNEQFF,TGTGCCAGCAGGAGCCCCGGACAGGGGAATGAGCAGTTCTTC
-,TRBJ2-1,many,TRBV4-2,CASSQELEKAYNEQFF,TGTGCCAGCAGCCAAGAGCTGGAGAAAGCCTACAATGAGCAGTTCTTC
TRBD1,TRBJ1-2,-,TRBV29-1,CSVVGTGGNLNYGYTF,TGCAGCGTTGTAGGGACAGGGGGAAACCTTAACTATGGCTACACCTTC
TRBD1,TRBJ2-5,-,TRBV18,CASSHLYGTGLNEQYF,TGTGCCAGCTCACACCTCTACGGGACAGGGCTAAATGAGCAGTACTTC
-,TRBJ2-5,many,TRBV29-1,CSTRQELQETQYF,TGCAGCACCCGACAGGAACTCCAAGAGACCCAGTACTTC
TRBD2,TRBJ2-3,-,TRBV12-3/TRBV12-4,CASSPMGGAGVLDTQYF,TGTGCCAGCAGTCCGATGGGAGGGGCGGGAGTTCTAGATACGCAGTATTTT
-,TRBJ1-2,-,TRBV20-1,CSGSSGDWYGYTF,TGCAGTGGCTCCTCAGGGGATTGGTATGGCTACACCTTC
-,TRBJ1-1,few,TRBV7-9,CAGGGDTEAFF,TGTGCAGGCGGGGGGGACACTGAAGCTTTCTTT
TRBD2,TRBJ2-1,-,TRBV12-3/TRBV12-4,CASSGLAGGLYNEQFF,TGTGCCAGCAGTGGTCTAGCGGGGGGACTATACAATGAGCAGTTCTTC